Following are 22 T cell receptor beta chains from one sample sequenced in a study of shared clonotypes between healthy human individuals. Sequencing was performed with immunoSEQ multiplex PCR; in TCRdb, only in-frame clones are kept and a portion is missing. The table lists some 2,100,000 clones, just over 90% of them singletons, with about 1.5% in the top ten. Only CD45RO-negative cells positively selected for CCR7 counted as naive CD8 cells, so terminally differentiated effector memory CD45RA+ cells were excluded. Sequences were obtained from naive CD8+ T cells from PBMCs. The receptors derive from a man between 18 and 35 years old in good health. Some clones in this sample may be carry-over from other donors' samples.

With respect to this clone: At the DNA level, this CDR3 is encoded by other sequences in the same sample as well. The rearrangement links TRBV9 to TRBJ2-1; 8 bases agree with TRBD2. The germline V gene has CDR1 SGDLS and CDR2 YYNGEE. The CDR3 is made up of 15 amino acids. The V segment lost 0 bases and the J segment 3 bases; nucleotides outside the gene matches: 2. The CDR3 loop is CASSVGTSSYNEQFF. In nucleotides, the CDR3 is TGTGCCAGCAGCGTAGGGACTAGCAGCTACAATGAGCAGTTCTTC.

The chain couples TRBV30 to TRBJ2-1; 10 nucleotides line up with TRBD2. V was pared by 8 bases and J by 2 bases, with 3 bases of the junction left unmatched. The CDR3 extends over 13 amino acids. Per germline, CDR1 GTSNPN and CDR2 SVGIG (reference sequence). The CDR3 region is CAGTSGTYNEQFF. The CDR3 DNA reads as TGTGCCGGAACTAGCGGGACCTACAATGAGCAGTTCTTC.

Comment on this clone: Other DNA sequences in this specimen translate into the identical CDR3. This chain uses TRBV19 with TRBJ2-1; D uncertain. V was pared by 1 base and J by 0 bases, with 7 bases between. CDR1 is LNHDA and CDR2 is SQIVND in the germline V gene (reference sequence). This CDR3 is 15 amino acids long. The CDR3 region has the DNA TGTGCCAGTAGTATAGCCCCCAGCTCCTACAATGAGCAGTTCTTC. Translation: CASSIAPSSYNEQFF.

The rearrangement links TRBV9 to TRBJ1-2, with D hard to call. CDR3 length: 18 residues. The V and J ends lost 4 bases and 0 bases respectively, with 22 bases between them. Germline-derived CDR1 and CDR2 are SGDLS and YYNGEE. CDR3 coding DNA: TGTGCCAGCAGCCAATTCCTCGAAGGTTTCGACCCTAACTATGGCTACACCTTC. Amino acids: CASSQFLEGFDPNYGYTF.

The J gene is TRBJ1-1, the V gene TRBV5-1; D is possibly TRBD1 (5 bases). The CDR3 runs to 12 residues. Germline CDR1 reads SGHRS; CDR2 reads YFSETQ. V was trimmed by 5 bases and J by 6 bases, leaving 11 bases between them. The CDR3 protein is CASRQGSAEAFF. As DNA, the CDR3 is TGCGCCAGCAGGCAGGGTTCTGCTGAAGCTTTCTTT. Complete variable domain (other parts from reference TRBV5-1 and TRBJ1-1): KAGVTQTPRYLIKTRGQQVTLSCSPISGHRSVSWYQQTPGQGLQFLFEYFSETQRNKGNFPGRFSGRQFSNSRSEMNVSTLELGDSALYLCASRQGSAEAFFGQGTRLTVV.

This chain links TRBV9 with TRBJ2-7; D remains unclear. CDR1 and CDR2 from the germline V gene are SGDLS and YYNGEE. The length of the CDR3 is 13 residues. V was cut by 1 base and J by 5 bases, with 10 bases left in between. The CDR3 DNA reads TGTGCCAGCAGCGTACGCGTTCGGGACGAGCAGTACTTC. Protein product: CASSVRVRDEQYF.

The V and J genes are TRBV5-6 and TRBJ2-1; a weak D match, TRBD1 (6 bases). Germline values: CDR1 SGHDT, CDR2 YYEEEE. V was cut by 1 base and J by 8 bases, with 10 bases left in between. This CDR3 has 13 amino acids. CDR3 protein: CASSLIRGYEQFF. The CDR3 nucleotides read TGTGCCAGCAGCTTGATCAGGGGCTATGAGCAGTTCTTC.

The chain combines TRBV9 with TRBJ2-1, with 7 positions matching TRBD1. Germline assignment: CDR1 SGDLS and CDR2 YYNGEE. The trim removed 3 bases at V and 0 bases at J, leaving 6 bases unmatched. This CDR3 has 16 residues. CDR3 bases: TGTGCCAGCAGCGGCCAACAGGGGCCCTCCTACAATGAGCAGTTCTTC. Its protein is CASSGQQGPSYNEQFF.

In the case of this clone: The same CDR3 is also encoded by other DNA sequences in this sample. V is TRBV28 and J is TRBJ2-1, with D uncertain. There are 11 residues in the CDR3. The germline CDR1 and CDR2 sequences are MDHEN and SYDVKM. Trimming removed 4 bases at V and 4 bases at J, with 2 bases between. DNA for the CDR3: TGTGCCAGCAGTTCGTACAATGAGCAGTTCTTC. As protein: CASSSYNEQFF.

The chain couples TRBV7-8 to TRBJ2-2; D remains unclear. This CDR3 is built from 14 residues. Trimming removed 1 base at V and 1 base at J, with 4 bases between. The germline V gene encodes CDR1 SGHVS and CDR2 FQNEAQ. CDR3 nucleotides: TGTGCCAGCAGCTTAGATGGGAACACCGGGGAGCTGTTTTTT. It translates to CASSLDGNTGELFF.

The genes are TRBV5-6 and TRBJ1-1, with a tentative D call TRBD1 (5 bases). CDR1 is SGHDT and CDR2 is YYEEEE in the germline V gene. CDR3 size: 13 residues. V lost 3 bases to trimming and J lost 2 bases, with 8 bases between them. This chain's CDR3 is CASSWTINTEAFF. DNA for the CDR3: TGTGCCAGCAGCTGGACAATCAACACTGAAGCTTTCTTT.

This chain joins TRBV15 and TRBJ2-1; TRBD2 is a possible D gene (5 bases). The CDR3 is 13 residues long. Trimming took 5 bases from V and 3 from J, leaving 8 bases between them. The germline gives CDR1 LNHNV, CDR2 YYDKDF (reference sequence). The DNA of the CDR3 is TGTGCCACCAGCGCCCGGGGCTACAATGAGCAGTTCTTC. It translates to CATSARGYNEQFF.

The chain links TRBV27 to TRBJ2-1; 9 positions agree with TRBD2. This CDR3 has 17 residues. CDR1 is MNHEY and CDR2 is SMNVEV in the germline V gene (reference sequence). With V trimmed by 5 bases and J by 0 bases, 8 bases remained unmatched. CDR3 coding DNA: TGTGCCAGCAGTGCTACCTTAGCGGGAGTCTCCTACAATGAGCAGTTCTTC. Translating it yields CASSATLAGVSYNEQFF.

V and J are TRBV28 and TRBJ1-5; no definite D call. The V gene's germline CDR1 is MDHEN and CDR2 SYDVKM. Trimming stripped 6 bases from V and 12 bases from J, with 12 bases between. The length of the CDR3 is 11 residues. As DNA, the CDR3 is TGTGCCAGCAGCCCACAGTCCCACCAGCATTTT. Translated: CASSPQSHQHF.

The chain has TRBV27 and TRBJ2-1; 7 nucleotides match TRBD1. V trimming: 8 bases; J trimming: 3 bases; junction bases outside the gene matches: 10. CDR1 and CDR2 (germline): MNHEY, SMNVEV (reference sequence). The CDR3 has 15 residues. This CDR3 reads CASGIRDSYYNEQFF. The CDR3 nucleotides are TGTGCCAGCGGAATCCGGGACAGTTACTACAATGAGCAGTTCTTC.

This CDR3 reads CASSLSAGTEAFF. In DNA form, the CDR3 reads TGTGCCAGCAGCTTATCGGCGGGAACTGAAGCTTTCTTT. The chain joins TRBV7-6 to TRBJ1-1; D call uncertain. CDR1 is SGHVS, CDR2 FNYEAQ, per germline. V was pared by 2 bases and J by 5 bases, with 9 bases between. The CDR3 sequence is 13 residues long.

The rearrangement uses TRBV10-3 and TRBJ1-3; D perhaps matches TRBD1 (5 bases). The V gene's germline CDR1 is ENHRY and CDR2 SYGVKD. V shed 6 bases and J shed 1 base, with 19 bases lying between them. There are 17 residues in the CDR3. The CDR3 DNA is TGTGCCATCAGGGGGACCTCAGAATGGCCTTCTGGAAACACCATATATTTT. It translates to CAIRGTSEWPSGNTIYF.

The chain has TRBV4-1 and TRBJ2-7; D gene uncertain. This CDR3 comprises 14 residues. With 1 base removed from V and 4 bases from J, the gap between germline ends came to 11 bases. The germline V gene encodes CDR1 MGHRA and CDR2 YSYEKL. CDR3 in amino acids: CASSQGHWKYEQYF. In DNA form, the CDR3 reads TGCGCCAGCAGCCAAGGACATTGGAAATACGAGCAGTACTTC.

The chain carries TRBV11-3 and TRBJ2-1; 7 nucleotides align to TRBD2. Germline CDR1 SGHNT, CDR2 YENEEA. Trimming cost V 2 bases and J 4 bases; bases outside gene matches: 11. The CDR3 totals 17 residues. The CDR3 spells CASSLSSFREAYNEQFF. The CDR3 coding sequence is TGTGCCAGCAGCTTAAGTTCTTTCCGGGAGGCTTACAATGAGCAGTTCTTC. The variable domain in full, completed from reference TRBV11-3 and TRBJ2-1, reads EAGVVQSPRYKIIEKKQPVAFWCNPISGHNTLYWYLQNLGQGPELLIRYENEEAVDDSQLPKDRFSAERLKGVDSTLKIQPAELGDSAVYLCASSLSSFREAYNEQFFGPGTRLTVL.

V and J are TRBV9 and TRBJ2-7, with 8 bases that match TRBD2. This CDR3 comprises 14 residues. Per germline, CDR1 SGDLS and CDR2 YYNGEE. The junction had 5 bases not matched to a gene; V was cut back by 0 bases and J by 6 bases. The CDR3 protein is CASSVGTSPGEQYF. CDR3 coding DNA: TGTGCCAGCAGCGTAGGGACTAGCCCAGGCGAGCAGTACTTC.

The rearrangement uses TRBV2 and TRBJ2-3; D might be TRBD1 (5 bases). CDR1 is SNHLY, CDR2 FYNNEI, per germline. V shed 2 bases and J shed 2 bases, with 11 bases lying between them. This CDR3 contains 15 residues. CDR3 sequence: CASSEWGILTDTQYF. CDR3 bases: TGTGCCAGCAGTGAATGGGGCATTCTCACAGATACGCAGTATTTT. The full variable domain, its missing parts supplied by reference TRBV2 and TRBJ2-3, is EPEVTQTPSHQVTQMGQEVILRCVPISNHLYFYWYRQILGQKVEFLVSFYNNEISEKSEIFDDQFSVERPDGSNFTLKIRSTKLEDSAMYFCASSEWGILTDTQYFGPGTRLTVL.

The chain employs TRBV7-9 and TRBJ1-1; 8 bases align to TRBD1. CDR3 length: 16 amino acids. Germline V gene lookup returns CDR1 SEHNR and CDR2 FQNEAQ (reference sequence). J was trimmed by 5 bases and V by 5 bases; bases with no gene match: 13. The CDR3 DNA follows: TGTGCCAGCAGCGCCGACTCAGGGGGCCGGGAGACTGAAGCTTTCTTT. It encodes CASSADSGGRETEAFF.